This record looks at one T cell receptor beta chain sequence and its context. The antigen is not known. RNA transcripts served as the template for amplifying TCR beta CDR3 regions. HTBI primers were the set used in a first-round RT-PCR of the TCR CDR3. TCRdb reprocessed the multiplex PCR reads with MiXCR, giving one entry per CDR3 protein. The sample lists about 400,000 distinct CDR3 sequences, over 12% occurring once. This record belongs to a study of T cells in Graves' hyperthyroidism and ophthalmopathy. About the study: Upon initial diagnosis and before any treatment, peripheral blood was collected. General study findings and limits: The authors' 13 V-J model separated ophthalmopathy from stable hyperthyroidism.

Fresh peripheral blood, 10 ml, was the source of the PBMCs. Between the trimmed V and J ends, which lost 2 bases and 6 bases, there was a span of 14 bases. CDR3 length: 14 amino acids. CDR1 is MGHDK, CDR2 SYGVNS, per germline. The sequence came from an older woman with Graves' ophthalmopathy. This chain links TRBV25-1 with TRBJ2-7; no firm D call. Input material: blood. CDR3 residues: CASSEQVPGAEQYF. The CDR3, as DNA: TGTGCCAGCAGTGAACAGGTCCCCGGAGCCGAGCAGTACTTC.